Shown below are 15 T cell receptor beta chains from a single sample sequenced in a study of shared clonotypes between healthy human individuals. TCRdb's copy holds only in-frame clones and misses some; the assay was immunoSEQ multiplex PCR. The sample consists of about 1.5 million clones, roughly 96% of them appearing once. What was sequenced was naive CD4+ T cells sorted from blood. Subset described: CD45RA+ positively selected. Every receptor here comes from a man aged 30-40 years in good health.

The V and J genes are TRBV29-1 and TRBJ2-1; 12 bases map to TRBD2. Per germline, CDR1 SQVTM and CDR2 ANQGSEA. V lost 3 bases and J lost 9; bases outside the gene matches: 12. The CDR3 length is 16 residues. The CDR3 reads CSVDRLAGVLDGEQFF. The CDR3 region has the DNA TGCAGCGTTGACAGACTAGCGGGAGTGCTAGATGGTGAGCAGTTCTTC.

The J gene is TRBJ2-1, the V gene TRBV11-2, with D uncertain. V dropped 4 bases and J dropped 9 bases, with 10 bases sitting between them. CDR1 is SGHAT and CDR2 is FQNNGV in the germline V gene. The length of the CDR3 is 12 residues. The CDR3 bases are TGTGCCAGCAGCTCATTATATATTGAGCAGTTCTTC. Translated, it gives CASSSLYIEQFF.

The chain joins TRBV5-1 to TRBJ2-3; D possibly corresponds to TRBD2 (5 bases). In germline, CDR1 is SGHRS, CDR2 YFSETQ. The CDR3 totals 15 residues. V gave up 5 bases and J gave up 0 bases, with 13 bases separating them. The DNA for the CDR3 is TGCGCCAGCAGATTTACGGGAACTAGCACAGATACGCAGTATTTT. The encoded protein is CASRFTGTSTDTQYF.

The rearrangement links TRBV19 to TRBJ2-1, with 14 bases aligning to TRBD2. This CDR3 comprises 16 residues. Trimming at V came to 6 bases and at J to 9 bases, leaving 10 bases not matched to a gene. Germline loops: CDR1 LNHDA, CDR2 SQIVND (reference sequence). The CDR3, as DNA: TGTGCCAGTAGGGCTCTGGGGACTAGCGGGAGAAGTGAGCAGTTCTTC. Translated, it gives CASRALGTSGRSEQFF.

The V call is TRBV5-4, the J call TRBJ2-7; TRBD2 aligns across 11 bases. The CDR3 covers 16 residues. CDR1 is SGHNT, CDR2 YYREEE, per germline (reference sequence). V gave up 2 bases and J gave up 2 bases; unmatched junction bases: 6. CDR3 sequence (DNA): TGTGCCAGCAGCTTCGGGACTAGCGGACTGGCCTACGAGCAGTACTTC. Residues: CASSFGTSGLAYEQYF.

This rearrangement joins TRBV29-1 to TRBJ2-1; 13 bases are shared with TRBD2. Germline trimming cut 4 bases from V and 8 bases from J; bases unmatched to any gene: 8. The CDR3 covers 15 residues. Germline CDR1 and CDR2: SQVTM and ANQGSEA. For the CDR3, the DNA is TGCAGCGTTGCCGGGACTAGCGGGAAGTTTTATGAGCAGTTCTTC. This translates into CSVAGTSGKFYEQFF.

The chain employs TRBV29-1 and TRBJ1-2; D is possibly TRBD1 (5 bases). V was pared by 4 bases and J by 7 bases, with 13 bases between. The CDR3 spans 12 residues. The V gene's germline CDR1 is SQVTM and CDR2 ANQGSEA. In nucleotides, the CDR3 is TGCAGCGTTGCAGGTGGGCAGGGTGGCTACACCTTC. Its protein product is CSVAGGQGGYTF.

Turning to this clone: This sample also contains other DNA sequences that code for the same CDR3. The chain carries TRBV5-4 and TRBJ2-7, with 10 positions matching TRBD2. From germline, CDR1 is SGHNT and CDR2 YYREEE (reference sequence). The CDR3 loop spans 14 amino acids. V lost 1 base, J lost 2 bases, and 0 bases stayed unmatched. This CDR3 reads CASSLSGRAYEQYF. CDR3 nucleotide sequence: TGTGCCAGCAGCTTGAGCGGGAGGGCCTACGAGCAGTACTTC.

The chain combines TRBV9 with TRBJ1-2; no clear D gene. Deletions cut 0 bases from V and 3 bases from J, with 9 bases between. Germline V CDR1 and CDR2: SGDLS, YYNGEE. This CDR3 contains 14 residues. CDR3 DNA sequence: TGTGCCAGCAGCGTAGCAGTTCGAGACTATGGCTACACCTTC. This sequence encodes CASSVAVRDYGYTF.

This chain joins TRBV6-5 and TRBJ1-2, with D hard to call. The germline V gene encodes CDR1 MNHEY and CDR2 SVGAGI. CDR3 length: 15 residues. V lost 10 bases and J 2 bases, leaving 20 bases between the germline ends. In DNA, the CDR3 is TGTGCCACCCAGGACCCCCTCGGTCCCAACTATGGCTACACCTTC. Translating gives CATQDPLGPNYGYTF.

With respect to this clone: The identical CDR3 is also encoded by other nucleotide sequences in the sample. The V and J genes are TRBV27 and TRBJ2-1; D is possibly TRBD2 (5 bases). CDR3 length: 14 amino acids. Germline CDR1 is MNHEY and CDR2 is SMNVEV (reference sequence). V gave up 0 bases and J gave up 4 bases, with 7 bases separating them. In DNA, the CDR3 is TGTGCCAGCAGTTTATCTGGGAGTTACAATGAGCAGTTCTTC. It encodes CASSLSGSYNEQFF.

In this sample, this clone turned up once. The chain links TRBV7-8 to TRBJ2-2; D not resolved. The germline gives CDR1 SGHVS, CDR2 FQNEAQ. V lost 1 base and J lost 7, with 13 bases in between. The CDR3 spans 15 residues. The CDR3 DNA reads as TGTGCCAGCAGCTTAGTTAGGACGACGATCGGGGAGCTGTTTTTT. This encodes CASSLVRTTIGELFF. Based on the CDR3 plus reference TRBV7-8 and TRBJ2-2, the full variable domain is GAGVSQSPRYKVAKRGQDVALRCDPISGHVSLFWYQQALGQGPEFLTYFQNEAQLDKSGLPSDRFFAERPEGSVSTLKIQRTQQEDSAVYLCASSLVRTTIGELFFGEGSRLTVL.

The gene calls are TRBV5-1 and TRBJ2-7; 7 bases are a match to TRBD1. The length of the CDR3 is 15 residues. With 3 bases clipped from V and 2 bases from J, the junction kept 8 bases outside the gene matches. CDR1 and CDR2 (germline): SGHRS, YFSETQ. The CDR3 protein is CASSSPRDSAYEQYF. The DNA for the CDR3 is TGCGCCAGCAGCTCGCCTCGGGACAGCGCCTACGAGCAGTACTTC.

The chain combines TRBV11-2 with TRBJ2-2, with 9 positions matching TRBD2. CDR1 is SGHAT, CDR2 FQNNGV, per germline. V lost 2 bases, J lost 6 bases, and 4 bases stayed unmatched. The CDR3 consists of 15 residues. The CDR3 DNA follows: TGTGCCAGCAGCTTACGCGGGAGGGCCCCCGGGGAGCTGTTTTTT. Translating it yields CASSLRGRAPGELFF.

The chain links TRBV5-1 to TRBJ1-1, with D possibly being TRBD1 (5 bases). Per the germline V gene, CDR1 is SGHRS and CDR2 is YFSETQ. The length of the CDR3 is 14 residues. V lost 1 base and J 3 bases, leaving 10 bases between the germline ends. For the CDR3, the DNA is TGCGCCAGCAGCTTGATGGGAGGGGACACTGAAGCTTTCTTT. Translated, it gives CASSLMGGDTEAFF.